This TCR beta chain emerged from a study of HIV-infected patients and healthy controls. CDR1 is KGHSH, CDR2 LQKENI, per germline. V shed 2 bases and J 0 bases; nucleotides not matched to a gene: 4. The CDR3 has 15 amino acids. TCRdb re-called the 5' RACE reads with MiXCR, one entry per CDR3 protein. The profile covers about 67,000 distinct CDR3 sequences, with roughly a sixth appearing a single time and approximately 5% taken by the ten largest. The source is a human donor in good health. The sequenced sample was CD4+ T cells from blood. The rearrangement links TRBV18 to TRBJ2-7, with TRBD1 matching 7 bases. This chain's CDR3 is CASSPRGQHSYEQYF. Here the CDR3 DNA reads TGTGCCAGCTCACCAAGGGGACAGCACTCCTACGAGCAGTACTTC.